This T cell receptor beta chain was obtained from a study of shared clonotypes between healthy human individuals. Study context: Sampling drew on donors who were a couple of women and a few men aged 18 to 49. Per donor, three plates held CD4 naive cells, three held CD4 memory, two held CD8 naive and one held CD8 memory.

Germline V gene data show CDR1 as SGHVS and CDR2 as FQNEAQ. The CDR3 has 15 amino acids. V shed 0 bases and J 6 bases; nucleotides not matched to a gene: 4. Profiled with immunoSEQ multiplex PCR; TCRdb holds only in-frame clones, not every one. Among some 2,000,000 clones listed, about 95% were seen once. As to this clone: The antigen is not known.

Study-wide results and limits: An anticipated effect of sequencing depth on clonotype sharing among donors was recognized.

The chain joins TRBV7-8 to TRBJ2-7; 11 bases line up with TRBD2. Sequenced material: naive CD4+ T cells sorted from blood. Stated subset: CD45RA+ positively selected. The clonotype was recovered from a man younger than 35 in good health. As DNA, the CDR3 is TGTGCCAGCAGCTTAGCGTTGACTAGCGGGACCGAGCAGTACTTC. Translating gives CASSLALTSGTEQYF.